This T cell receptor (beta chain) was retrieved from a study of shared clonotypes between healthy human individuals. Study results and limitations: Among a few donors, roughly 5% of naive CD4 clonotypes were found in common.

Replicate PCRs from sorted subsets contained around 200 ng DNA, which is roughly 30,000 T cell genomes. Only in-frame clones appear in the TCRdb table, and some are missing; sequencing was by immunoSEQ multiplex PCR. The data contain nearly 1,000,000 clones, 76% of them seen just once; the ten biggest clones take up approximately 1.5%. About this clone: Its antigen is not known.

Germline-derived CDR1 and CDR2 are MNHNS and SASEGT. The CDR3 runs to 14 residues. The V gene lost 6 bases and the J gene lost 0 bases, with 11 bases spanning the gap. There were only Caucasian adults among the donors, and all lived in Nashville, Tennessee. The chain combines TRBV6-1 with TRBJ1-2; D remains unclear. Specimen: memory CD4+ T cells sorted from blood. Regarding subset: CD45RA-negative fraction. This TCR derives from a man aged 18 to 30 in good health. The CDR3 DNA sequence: TGTGCCAGCAGGGCGGCCGGCTCTAACTATGGCTACACCTTC. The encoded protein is CASRAAGSNYGYTF.